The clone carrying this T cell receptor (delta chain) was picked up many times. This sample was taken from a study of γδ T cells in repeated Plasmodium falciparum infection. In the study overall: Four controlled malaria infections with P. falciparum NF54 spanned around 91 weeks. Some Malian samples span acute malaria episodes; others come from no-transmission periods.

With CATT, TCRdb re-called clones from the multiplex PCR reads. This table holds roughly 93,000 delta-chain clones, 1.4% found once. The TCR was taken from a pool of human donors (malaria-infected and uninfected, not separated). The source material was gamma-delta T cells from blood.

CDR3 bases: TGTGCTCTTGGGAAGGACGCCCCAACCGATAAACTCATCTTT. It encodes CALGKDAPTDKLIF. The V gene is TRDV1, the J gene TRDJ1; D unclear. The CDR3 totals 14 residues. Germline CDR1 TSWWSYY, CDR2 QGS. Trimming took 5 bases from V and 2 from J, leaving 12 bases between them.